This T cell receptor beta chain was sequenced for a study of control samples from healthy donors and cancer patients. Comments on this clone: Different DNA sequences within this sample yield the same CDR3.

The protocol was immunoSEQ multiplex PCR, while the TCRdb copy is restricted to in-frame clones and leaves out a portion. The sample lists 150,000 or so clones, 85% to 95% seen once, with 12% to 15% in the top ten. Germline CDR1 is SGHTA and CDR2 is FQGNSA. Trimming removed 4 bases from V and 2 bases from J, with 6 bases in between. The CDR3 is made up of 13 amino acids. The V gene is TRBV7-2, the J gene TRBJ1-5; D is unclear. The sequenced sample was PBMCs. This receptor was obtained from a man aged 55 to 69 with colorectal cancer. The CDR3, as DNA: TGTGCCAGCAGCTCGGAACGCAATCAGCCCCAGCATTTT. Translating it yields CASSSERNQPQHF.